These T cell receptor beta chains were read from a single sample in a study of blood T cell repertoires in COVID-19. Produced via immunoSEQ multiplex PCR; TCRdb's table is partial and in-frame only. The sample lists some 200,000 clones, around 84% occurring once. Sample: peripheral blood. These receptors all come from a woman of 80 years or more with active or convalescent COVID-19. CDR3s include the opening cysteine and the closing phenylalanine or tryptophan. A D gene is named only where the DNA matches it firmly. Expanded clones are given a class, and other clones once, few, many or no size at all.

D gene: -
clone size: -
V gene: TRBV14
J gene: TRBJ2-1
CDR3 DNA: TGTGCCAGCAGCGACCAGGGTTACGGGTACAATGAGCAGTTCTTC
CDR3 protein: CASSDQGYGYNEQFF

D gene: TRBD1
clone size: -
V gene: TRBV2
J gene: TRBJ1-3
CDR3 DNA: TGTGCCAGCGGACAGGGCTCTGGAAACACCATATATTTT
CDR3 protein: CASGQGSGNTIYF

D gene: TRBD2
clone size: -
V gene: TRBV24-1
J gene: TRBJ2-1
CDR3 DNA: TGTGCCACCAAAACGGGGGGGGAGAATGAGCAGTTCTTC
CDR3 protein: CATKTGGENEQFF

D gene: -
clone size: -
V gene: TRBV5-6
J gene: TRBJ1-1
CDR3 DNA: TGTGCCAGCAGCCTTGACCGGGGACTGTTGAACACTGAAGCTTTCTTT
CDR3 protein: CASSLDRGLLNTEAFF

D gene: -
clone size: -
V gene: TRBV9
J gene: TRBJ1-4
CDR3 DNA: TGTGCCAGCAGCGCCAGGGGTGCTACTAATGAAAAACTGTTTTTT
CDR3 protein: CASSARGATNEKLFF

D gene: -
clone size: -
V gene: TRBV19
J gene: TRBJ1-2
CDR3 DNA: TGTGCCAGTACCTCACAGCTAGGGGATGGCTACACCTTC
CDR3 protein: CASTSQLGDGYTF

D gene: -
clone size: -
V gene: TRBV7-6
J gene: TRBJ1-1
CDR3 DNA: TGTGCCAGCAGCTTAGAAGCTGATCTAAACACTGAAGCTTTCTTT
CDR3 protein: CASSLEADLNTEAFF

D gene: -
clone size: -
V gene: TRBV30
J gene: TRBJ2-3
CDR3 DNA: TGTGCCTGGAGTGCCTCAGATACGCAGTATTTT
CDR3 protein: CAWSASDTQYF

D gene: -
clone size: -
V gene: TRBV18
J gene: TRBJ1-1
CDR3 DNA: TGTGCCAGCTCACCAAGAGGGAACACTGAAGCTTTCTTT
CDR3 protein: CASSPRGNTEAFF

D gene: TRBD2
clone size: -
V gene: TRBV7-3
J gene: TRBJ2-1
CDR3 DNA: TGTGCCAGCAGCTTAAAAGGGGCTAGCGGGAACAATGAGCAGTTCTTC
CDR3 protein: CASSLKGASGNNEQFF

D gene: -
clone size: -
V gene: TRBV29-1
J gene: TRBJ2-2
CDR3 DNA: TGCAGCGTTGATCCGGGGAACACCGGGGAGCTGTTTTTT
CDR3 protein: CSVDPGNTGELFF

D gene: TRBD2
clone size: -
V gene: TRBV5-3
J gene: TRBJ2-1
CDR3 DNA: TGTGCCAGAAGCTTGGTCCACGGGAGGGCCTATAATGAGCAGTTCTTC
CDR3 protein: CARSLVHGRAYNEQFF

D gene: TRBD2
clone size: -
V gene: TRBV5-4
J gene: TRBJ2-5
CDR3 DNA: TGTGCCAGCAGCCCCCTAGGTAGCGGGGGACAAGAGACCCAGTACTTC
CDR3 protein: CASSPLGSGGQETQYF

D gene: -
clone size: -
V gene: TRBV7-2
J gene: TRBJ2-7
CDR3 DNA: TGTGCCAGCAGCGCAACGGGTTACGAGCAGTACTTC
CDR3 protein: CASSATGYEQYF

D gene: TRBD1
clone size: once
V gene: TRBV7-9
J gene: TRBJ2-1
CDR3 DNA: TGTGCCAGCAGCATTTGGGACAGGGTGAGCAATGAGCAGTTCTTC
CDR3 protein: CASSIWDRVSNEQFF

D gene: -
clone size: -
V gene: TRBV5-6
J gene: TRBJ2-7
CDR3 DNA: TGTGCCAGCACTATCGGCGTAGCGCGGGAGCAGTACTTC
CDR3 protein: CASTIGVAREQYF

D gene: TRBD1
clone size: -
V gene: TRBV28
J gene: TRBJ2-7
CDR3 DNA: TGTGCCAGCAGGACGGACAGGGGCCGCGCCCACGAGCAGTACTTC
CDR3 protein: CASRTDRGRAHEQYF

D gene: -
clone size: -
V gene: TRBV7-9
J gene: TRBJ2-7
CDR3 DNA: TGTGCCAGCAGCTTAGGTGGGGGGGCCTCGGACGAGCAGTACTTC
CDR3 protein: CASSLGGGASDEQYF

D gene: TRBD2
clone size: -
V gene: TRBV5-1
J gene: TRBJ2-1
CDR3 DNA: TGCGCCAGCAGCGGACTAGCTGGAGGTTCCTACAATGAGCAGTTCTTC
CDR3 protein: CASSGLAGGSYNEQFF

D gene: -
clone size: few
V gene: TRBV27
J gene: TRBJ2-3
CDR3 DNA: TGTGCCAGCAGTATGAGACTCCTACCCACTAGCACAGATACGCAGTATTTT
CDR3 protein: CASSMRLLPTSTDTQYF

D gene: TRBD2
clone size: -
V gene: TRBV5-4
J gene: TRBJ2-5
CDR3 DNA: TGTGCCAGCAGCTTCCGACTAGCGGGAGTGGAGACCCAGTACTTC
CDR3 protein: CASSFRLAGVETQYF

D gene: TRBD1
clone size: -
V gene: TRBV19
J gene: TRBJ2-5
CDR3 DNA: TGTGCCAGTAGTCGGACAGGGTCGGAGACCCAGTACTTC
CDR3 protein: CASSRTGSETQYF

D gene: -
clone size: -
V gene: TRBV28
J gene: TRBJ1-1
CDR3 DNA: TGTGCCAGCAGTTTTTTGCGGGGGCAAGACACTGAAGCTTTCTTT
CDR3 protein: CASSFLRGQDTEAFF

D gene: TRBD1
clone size: few
V gene: TRBV5-5
J gene: TRBJ1-6
CDR3 DNA: TGTGCCAGCAGCCCGGACAGGGCCTTCTATAATTCACCCCTCCACTTT
CDR3 protein: CASSPDRAFYNSPLHF

D gene: -
clone size: -
V gene: TRBV21-1
J gene: TRBJ2-5
CDR3 DNA: TGTGCCAGCAGCCTCAGGGGGACAGGGGGCTATTACCAAGAGACCCAGTACTTC
CDR3 protein: CASSLRGTGGYYQETQYF

D gene: TRBD2
clone size: -
V gene: TRBV5-1
J gene: TRBJ2-1
CDR3 DNA: TGCGCCAGCAGCTTGCTCCCGGGGGGGCAATGGGAGCAGTTCTTC
CDR3 protein: CASSLLPGGQWEQFF

D gene: -
clone size: -
V gene: TRBV5-5
J gene: TRBJ2-6
CDR3 DNA: TGTGCCAGCAGCTTGCTCTCTGGGGCCAACGTCCTGACTTTC
CDR3 protein: CASSLLSGANVLTF

D gene: -
clone size: once
V gene: TRBV6-1
J gene: TRBJ2-1
CDR3 DNA: TGTGCCAGCAGTGAGAACCCAGGGGGGTCCTACAATGAGCAGTTCTTC
CDR3 protein: CASSENPGGSYNEQFF

D gene: -
clone size: -
V gene: TRBV27
J gene: TRBJ1-6
CDR3 DNA: TGTGCCAGCAGCCTGGGGCAGGGGTGGAGGAATTCACCCCTCCACTTT
CDR3 protein: CASSLGQGWRNSPLHF

D gene: TRBD1
clone size: -
V gene: TRBV3-1/TRBV3-2
J gene: TRBJ2-3
CDR3 DNA: TGTGCCAGCAGCCAAGTGAGGGCAGGGGGACCAGATACGCAGTATTTT
CDR3 protein: CASSQVRAGGPDTQYF

D gene: TRBD1
clone size: -
V gene: TRBV5-5
J gene: TRBJ1-2
CDR3 DNA: TGTGCCAGCAGCCCATACCCGGGACAGCAAGAGGCCTTC
CDR3 protein: CASSPYPGQQEAF

D gene: TRBD2
clone size: -
V gene: TRBV5-1
J gene: TRBJ2-3
CDR3 DNA: TGCGCCAGCAGCTTGCCTAGCGGGAGCAACGCAGATACGCAGTATTTT
CDR3 protein: CASSLPSGSNADTQYF

D gene: TRBD2
clone size: -
V gene: TRBV7-2
J gene: TRBJ2-7
CDR3 DNA: TGTGCCAGCAGCTTAGACCCGGGAGCGGGAGGGCCTACATACGAGCAGTACTTC
CDR3 protein: CASSLDPGAGGPTYEQYF

D gene: TRBD1
clone size: few
V gene: TRBV6-5
J gene: TRBJ1-1
CDR3 DNA: TGTGCCAGCAGTTTGGGACAGATGAACACTGAAGCTTTCTTT
CDR3 protein: CASSLGQMNTEAFF

D gene: -
clone size: few
V gene: TRBV4-2
J gene: TRBJ1-5
CDR3 DNA: TGTGCCAGCAGCCAAGAAGGACAGCCTCATCAGCCCCAGCATTTT
CDR3 protein: CASSQEGQPHQPQHF

D gene: TRBD1
clone size: -
V gene: TRBV19
J gene: TRBJ1-4
CDR3 DNA: TGTGCCAGTAGTATAACCGGGACAGGGGATGAAAAACTGTTTTTT
CDR3 protein: CASSITGTGDEKLFF

D gene: -
clone size: -
V gene: TRBV11-1
J gene: TRBJ2-5
CDR3 DNA: TGTGCCAGCAGGCCACGGAGTTTGGAGACCCAGTACTTC
CDR3 protein: CASRPRSLETQYF

D gene: TRBD2
clone size: -
V gene: TRBV9
J gene: TRBJ2-1
CDR3 DNA: TGTGCCAGCAGCCCCCGTGTGTCTAGCGGGAGTAATGAGCAGTTCTTC
CDR3 protein: CASSPRVSSGSNEQFF

D gene: TRBD1
clone size: -
V gene: TRBV28
J gene: TRBJ2-6
CDR3 DNA: TGTGCCAGCAGCTCGGGGACAGGGCCGGGCGGGGCCAACGTCCTGACTTTC
CDR3 protein: CASSSGTGPGGANVLTF

D gene: TRBD1
clone size: once
V gene: TRBV5-1
J gene: TRBJ2-5
CDR3 DNA: TGCGCCAGCAGCCCGACAGGGGGCCGAGAGACCCAGTACTTC
CDR3 protein: CASSPTGGRETQYF

D gene: -
clone size: -
V gene: TRBV6-5
J gene: TRBJ1-1
CDR3 DNA: TGTGCCAGTTCCCAGGGAAACACTGAAGCTTTCTTT
CDR3 protein: CASSQGNTEAFF

D gene: TRBD1
clone size: -
V gene: TRBV5-1
J gene: TRBJ2-7
CDR3 DNA: TGCGCCAGCAGCTTGAGTGTCGGATCGGGACAGGGGGCCTACGAGCAGTACTTC
CDR3 protein: CASSLSVGSGQGAYEQYF

D gene: -
clone size: -
V gene: TRBV7-7
J gene: TRBJ2-2
CDR3 DNA: TGTGCTAGCAGCTTAGTGCGGGACACCGGGGAGCTGTTTTTT
CDR3 protein: CASSLVRDTGELFF